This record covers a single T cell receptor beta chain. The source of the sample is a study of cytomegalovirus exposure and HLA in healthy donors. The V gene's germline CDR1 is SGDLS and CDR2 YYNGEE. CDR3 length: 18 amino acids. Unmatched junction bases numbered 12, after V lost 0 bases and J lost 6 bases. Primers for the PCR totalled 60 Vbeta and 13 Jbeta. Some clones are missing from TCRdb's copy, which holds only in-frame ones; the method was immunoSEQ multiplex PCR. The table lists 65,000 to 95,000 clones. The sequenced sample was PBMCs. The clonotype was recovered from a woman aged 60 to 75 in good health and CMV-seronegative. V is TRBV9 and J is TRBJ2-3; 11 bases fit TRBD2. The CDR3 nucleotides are TGTGCCAGCAGCGTAGATCTAGCGGGAGGCTCAGTGGCTGATACGCAGTATTTT. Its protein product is CASSVDLAGGSVADTQYF.